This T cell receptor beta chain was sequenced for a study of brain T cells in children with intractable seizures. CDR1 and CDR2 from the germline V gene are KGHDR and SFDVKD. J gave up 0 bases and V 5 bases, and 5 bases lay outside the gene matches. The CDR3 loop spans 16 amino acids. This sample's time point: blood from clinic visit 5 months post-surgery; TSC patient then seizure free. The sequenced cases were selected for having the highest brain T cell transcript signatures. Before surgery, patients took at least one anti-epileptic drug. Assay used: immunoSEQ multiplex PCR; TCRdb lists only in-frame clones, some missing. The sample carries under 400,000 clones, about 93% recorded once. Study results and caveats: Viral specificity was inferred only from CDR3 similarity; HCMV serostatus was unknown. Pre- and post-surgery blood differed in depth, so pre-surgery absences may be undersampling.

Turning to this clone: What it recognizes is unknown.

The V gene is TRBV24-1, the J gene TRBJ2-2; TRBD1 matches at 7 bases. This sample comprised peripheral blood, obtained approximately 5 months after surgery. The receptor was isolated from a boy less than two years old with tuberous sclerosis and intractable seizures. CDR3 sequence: CATSGNRGANTGELFF. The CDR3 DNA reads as TGTGCCACCAGTGGAAACAGGGGCGCGAACACCGGGGAGCTGTTTTTT.